The rows below give T cell receptor beta chains drawn from one sample of a study of blood T cell repertoires in COVID-19. Only in-frame clones appear in the TCRdb table, and some are missing; sequencing was by immunoSEQ multiplex PCR. The profile shows about 200,000 clones, around nine tenths of them singletons. Material for sequencing was peripheral blood. Source of these receptors: a man between 60 and 75 years old who had recovered from COVID-19. Each CDR3 is given with its conserved first and last residue. The D gene is left open where the match is weak. The size field is filled for only some rows; it gives once, few, many or a size class.

d_call: TRBD2; clone_size: many; v_call: TRBV3-1/TRBV3-2; j_call: TRBJ2-7; cdr3_nt: TGTGCCAGCAGCCAAGGTCGGGCCCGACTAGCGGGACTATACGAGCAGTACTTC; cdr3_aa: CASSQGRARLAGLYEQYF
d_call: TRBD2; clone_size: -; v_call: TRBV7-9; j_call: TRBJ2-5; cdr3_nt: TGTGCCAGCAGCACCTATGGGGGGACTAGCGAGGGGACCCAGTACTTC; cdr3_aa: CASSTYGGTSEGTQYF
d_call: TRBD1; clone_size: -; v_call: TRBV2; j_call: TRBJ2-3; cdr3_nt: TGTGCCAGCAGTGCGACAGGGGGCAGGCCGGGTACGCAGTATTTT; cdr3_aa: CASSATGGRPGTQYF
d_call: -; clone_size: -; v_call: TRBV5-1; j_call: TRBJ2-3; cdr3_nt: TGCGCCAGCAGCTTGGGCGGAACTAGCACAGATACGCAGTATTTT; cdr3_aa: CASSLGGTSTDTQYF
d_call: -; clone_size: -; v_call: TRBV9; j_call: TRBJ2-7; cdr3_nt: TGTGCCAGCAGCGCGAGCCCCTTCAACGAGCAGTACTTC; cdr3_aa: CASSASPFNEQYF
d_call: -; clone_size: -; v_call: TRBV3-1/TRBV3-2; j_call: TRBJ1-1; cdr3_nt: TGTGCCAGCAGCCAAGGACACCGGAACACTGAAGCTTTCTTT; cdr3_aa: CASSQGHRNTEAFF
d_call: -; clone_size: -; v_call: TRBV5-8; j_call: TRBJ2-7; cdr3_nt: TGTGCCAGCAGCTTACAGGTCACAGGCGCTCAGTACTTC; cdr3_aa: CASSLQVTGAQYF
d_call: TRBD1; clone_size: -; v_call: TRBV24-1; j_call: TRBJ2-5; cdr3_nt: TGTGCCACCAGTGAGCCGACAGGGGATAGGGAGACCCAGTACTTC; cdr3_aa: CATSEPTGDRETQYF
d_call: -; clone_size: -; v_call: TRBV7-9; j_call: TRBJ1-1; cdr3_nt: TGTGCCAGCAGCCCATCCAGGACTCAGAACACTGAAGCTTTCTTT; cdr3_aa: CASSPSRTQNTEAFF
d_call: TRBD1; clone_size: -; v_call: TRBV7-6; j_call: TRBJ2-1; cdr3_nt: TGTGCCAGCAGCTTTAACAACGGGACAGGCTCCTACAATGAGCAGTTCTTC; cdr3_aa: CASSFNNGTGSYNEQFF
d_call: TRBD2; clone_size: -; v_call: TRBV3-1/TRBV3-2; j_call: TRBJ2-2; cdr3_nt: TGTGCCAGCAGCCAAGATCACCGGAGAAGCGGGGGTCGTAACGGGGAGCTGTTTTTT; cdr3_aa: CASSQDHRRSGGRNGELFF
d_call: -; clone_size: -; v_call: TRBV28; j_call: TRBJ2-7; cdr3_nt: TGTGCCAGCAGTCTTAGCGCCGGGGGTTACGAGCAGTACTTC; cdr3_aa: CASSLSAGGYEQYF
d_call: -; clone_size: -; v_call: TRBV6-2/TRBV6-3; j_call: TRBJ2-3; cdr3_nt: TGTGCCAGCAGTTACGGGAGCGGGTACAGCACAGATACGCAGTATTTT; cdr3_aa: CASSYGSGYSTDTQYF
d_call: TRBD2; clone_size: -; v_call: TRBV28; j_call: TRBJ2-1; cdr3_nt: TGTGCCAGCAGTTCCACTAGCGGGAGTCTCAATGAGCAGTTCTTC; cdr3_aa: CASSSTSGSLNEQFF
d_call: -; clone_size: -; v_call: TRBV5-4; j_call: TRBJ2-5; cdr3_nt: TGTGCCAGCAGCTTTCCGGGAAGCCAAGAGACCCAGTACTTC; cdr3_aa: CASSFPGSQETQYF
d_call: TRBD2; clone_size: -; v_call: TRBV5-1; j_call: TRBJ2-7; cdr3_nt: TGCGCCAGCAGCTTGGCAGGGACTAGCGGGACCGAGCAGTACTTC; cdr3_aa: CASSLAGTSGTEQYF
d_call: TRBD1; clone_size: once; v_call: TRBV3-1/TRBV3-2; j_call: TRBJ2-5; cdr3_nt: TGTGCCAGCAGCCAAGTACAGTCCACAGGGGGCGCGTGGACGCAAGAGACCCAGTACTTC; cdr3_aa: CASSQVQSTGGAWTQETQYF
d_call: -; clone_size: -; v_call: TRBV19; j_call: TRBJ2-2; cdr3_nt: TGTGCCAGTACCACTACCAGCGGGGAGCTGTTTTTT; cdr3_aa: CASTTTSGELFF
d_call: -; clone_size: -; v_call: TRBV5-6; j_call: TRBJ2-7; cdr3_nt: TGTGCCAGCAGCTTACCCACGGGGGAGCAGTACTTC; cdr3_aa: CASSLPTGEQYF
d_call: -; clone_size: -; v_call: TRBV6-5; j_call: TRBJ2-7; cdr3_nt: TGTGCCATCATCGAGTCGGGGGACCCCAAAGGAATATACTTC; cdr3_aa: CAIIESGDPKGIYF
d_call: -; clone_size: -; v_call: TRBV6-2/TRBV6-3; j_call: TRBJ2-7; cdr3_nt: TGTGCCAGCAGCCCTCGTCCTTACGAGCAGTACTTC; cdr3_aa: CASSPRPYEQYF
d_call: -; clone_size: -; v_call: TRBV18; j_call: TRBJ1-1; cdr3_nt: TGTGCCAGCTCACTGGGCCGGATGGCTGAAGCTTTCTTT; cdr3_aa: CASSLGRMAEAFF
d_call: -; clone_size: once; v_call: TRBV9; j_call: TRBJ1-1; cdr3_nt: TGTGCCAGCAGCGTACCCAGTACAGGTGGGAACACTGAAGCTTTCTTT; cdr3_aa: CASSVPSTGGNTEAFF
d_call: TRBD1; clone_size: once; v_call: TRBV6-4; j_call: TRBJ2-1; cdr3_nt: TGTGCCAGCAACCCAGACGGACAGGCTACTGAGCAGTTCTTC; cdr3_aa: CASNPDGQATEQFF
d_call: TRBD1; clone_size: -; v_call: TRBV5-5; j_call: TRBJ1-3; cdr3_nt: TGTGCCAGCAGCTTGGCTCTGGACAGGGCTTACTCTGGAAACACCATATATTTT; cdr3_aa: CASSLALDRAYSGNTIYF
d_call: TRBD1; clone_size: many; v_call: TRBV7-9; j_call: TRBJ1-3; cdr3_nt: TGTGCCAGCAGCCCCACAGGGGCGGGAAACACCATATATTTT; cdr3_aa: CASSPTGAGNTIYF
d_call: TRBD1; clone_size: -; v_call: TRBV6-5; j_call: TRBJ1-2; cdr3_nt: TGTGCCAGTCTCCCTCGGGCCACGGACAGGCGCCGCTACACCTTC; cdr3_aa: CASLPRATDRRRYTF
d_call: -; clone_size: once; v_call: TRBV21-1; j_call: TRBJ2-7; cdr3_nt: TGTGCCAGCAGCAAAAAGAAGCGTTGGAGGGTTGGGTACGAGCAGTACTTC; cdr3_aa: CASSKKKRWRVGYEQYF
d_call: TRBD2; clone_size: -; v_call: TRBV7-8; j_call: TRBJ2-7; cdr3_nt: TGTGCCAGCAGCTTACGGGGACTAGCGGGAGAGCAAAACTACGAGCAGTACTTC; cdr3_aa: CASSLRGLAGEQNYEQYF
d_call: -; clone_size: -; v_call: TRBV28; j_call: TRBJ1-5; cdr3_nt: TGTGCCAGCAGTTTAGGGGCTTCGGGTCAGCCCCAGCATTTT; cdr3_aa: CASSLGASGQPQHF
d_call: TRBD1; clone_size: -; v_call: TRBV27; j_call: TRBJ1-5; cdr3_nt: TGTGCCAGCACCACACTGAGGGGGCCCAATCAGCCCCAGCATTTT; cdr3_aa: CASTTLRGPNQPQHF
d_call: TRBD2; clone_size: -; v_call: TRBV4-1; j_call: TRBJ2-7; cdr3_nt: TGCGCCAGCAGCCAAGTTGGCGCCGGCGGGAGCTCCTACGAGCAGTACTTC; cdr3_aa: CASSQVGAGGSSYEQYF
d_call: -; clone_size: -; v_call: TRBV6-2/TRBV6-3; j_call: TRBJ2-1; cdr3_nt: TGTGCCAGCAGTTACCTCCCCGCTCAGGGGGGTGAGCAGTTCTTC; cdr3_aa: CASSYLPAQGGEQFF
d_call: TRBD1; clone_size: -; v_call: TRBV28; j_call: TRBJ1-5; cdr3_nt: TGTGCCAGCACAGGGACAGGGCTTCTAAATAGCAATCAGCCCCAGCATTTT; cdr3_aa: CASTGTGLLNSNQPQHF
d_call: TRBD2; clone_size: -; v_call: TRBV7-2; j_call: TRBJ2-5; cdr3_nt: TGTGCCAGCAGCTTAGGTCCAGCGGGGGTTGGAGAGACCCAGTACTTC; cdr3_aa: CASSLGPAGVGETQYF
d_call: -; clone_size: -; v_call: TRBV19; j_call: TRBJ1-4; cdr3_nt: TGTGCCAGTCAAACCCTAGGAGGGTTAGAAAAACTGTTTTTT; cdr3_aa: CASQTLGGLEKLFF
d_call: TRBD1; clone_size: -; v_call: TRBV5-4; j_call: TRBJ2-1; cdr3_nt: TGTGCCAGCAGCTTGGGAGGGACAGGGGCCTACAATGAGCAGTTCTTC; cdr3_aa: CASSLGGTGAYNEQFF
d_call: -; clone_size: -; v_call: TRBV7-9; j_call: TRBJ1-1; cdr3_nt: TGTGCCAGCAGCTTCAGGGAGGACACTGAAGCTTTCTTT; cdr3_aa: CASSFREDTEAFF